This T cell receptor beta chain was observed in a study of blood T cell repertoires in COVID-19 (dated by TCRdb to between 2020 and 2021). Concerning the study at large: Samples covering the acute and convalescent phases of COVID-19 were provided by collaborators in the United States, Italy and Spain. Where HLA class I and class II types were available, the types were taken from metadata supplied by the sample provider, not from assay-based typing. The repertoires were made available in a free public database intended to serve as a resource for research on the immune response to SARS-CoV-2. Subjects who had been exposed to COVID-19, were actively infected with it, or had recovered from it provided the deeply sampled blood TCRbeta repertoires that made up the dataset. Sample metadata almost always included a de-identified subject ID, COVID-19 status, age in years and sex. The prospective study material was composed of cDNA or gDNA derived from T cells, B-cell-depleted T cells, or PBMCs. The samples were drawn from the first 160 participants of the ongoing ImmuneRACE study and from 1,254 subjects provided by 6 global collaborators.

V loses 2 bases of germline sequence and J loses 1 base, and the interval between the two ends is 6 bases. CDR1 MNHEY and CDR2 SVGEGT are derived from the germline V gene. From the cysteine up to the phenylalanine, the CDR3 has a length of 14 residues. The sequence is cut down to CDR3 DNA, 42 bases in frame from base 1. This clone was recorded only once. This clone's antigen is unknown. No clone much larger than this one lies a single base away; base qualities are absent. TCRbeta CDR3 regions were amplified from genomic DNA using the immunoSEQ Assay, a bias-controlled multiplex PCR. The original methods were these. The number of nucleated cells in each sample was estimated by amplification of reference gene primers within the assay. To quantify the absolute abundance of each unique TCRbeta CDR3 rearrangement, sequence reads were collapsed and filtered. For each sample, productive Simpson clonality was calculated as the square root of Simpson's diversity index over productive rearrangements. Held by TCRdb, this immuneACCESS table contains in-frame sequences only and omits some clones. Under half of the omission traces to an unresolved V gene where checked; the cause of the rest is unknown. V, J and clone size are taken as reported in that table, and D and trimming were inferred from the DNA itself. This sample lists some 200,000 clones; about 87% were detected once. Jointly, the top ten make up under 15% of the sample.

In Seattle, one collaborating source enrolled patients while the infection was active and tracked those patients longitudinally over the course of disease. The collaborating institutions used their own protocols to collect whole blood in K2EDTA tubes. For TCRbeta analysis, collaborator samples were shipped as frozen whole blood, as isolated PBMCs, or as DNA extracted from either sample type. The paper as a whole reports these results and caveats: The quantity of clinical and demographic metadata differed by source and by participant and was supplied without curation.

The sequence was obtained from a woman in her 70s with COVID-19, enrolled during active disease. The sequenced sample consisted of peripheral blood. The sequence links TRBV6-2 or TRBV6-3 to TRBJ1-5; the D gene is perhaps TRBD1, on 6 matching bases. The encoded CDR3 is CASSYGGSNQPQHF. The sequence in DNA is TGTGCCAGCAGTTACGGGGGCAGCAATCAGCCCCAGCATTTT.